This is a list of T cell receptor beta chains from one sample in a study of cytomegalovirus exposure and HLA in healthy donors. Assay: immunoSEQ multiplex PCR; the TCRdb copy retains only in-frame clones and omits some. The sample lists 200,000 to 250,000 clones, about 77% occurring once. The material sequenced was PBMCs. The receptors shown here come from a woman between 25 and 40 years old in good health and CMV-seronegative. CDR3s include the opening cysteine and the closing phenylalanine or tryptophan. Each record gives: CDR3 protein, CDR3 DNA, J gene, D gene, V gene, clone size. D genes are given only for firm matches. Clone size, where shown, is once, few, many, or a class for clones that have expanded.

CDR3: CASSVGHSGKLFF; DNA: TGTGCCAGCAGCGTAGGGCACAGTGGGAAACTGTTTTTT; J: TRBJ1-4; D: -; V: TRBV9; size: -
CDR3: CASSLVFGGYNEQFF; DNA: TGCGCCAGCAGCTTGGTTTTCGGCGGGTACAATGAGCAGTTCTTC; J: TRBJ2-1; D: -; V: TRBV5-1; size: -
CDR3: CASSISLRNEAFF; DNA: TGTGCCAGTAGTATCAGCCTGAGGAATGAAGCTTTCTTT; J: TRBJ1-1; D: -; V: TRBV19; size: few
CDR3: CASSPSQDREVGYGYTF; DNA: TGTGCCAGTAGTCCCAGCCAGGACAGGGAAGTGGGCTATGGCTACACCTTC; J: TRBJ1-2; D: TRBD1; V: TRBV19; size: -
CDR3: CASSQGPGTAYNSPLHF; DNA: TGTGCCAGCAGCCAAGGCCCCGGGACAGCATATAATTCACCCCTCCACTTT; J: TRBJ1-6; D: TRBD1; V: TRBV4-2; size: -
CDR3: CASSSLLDTEAFF; DNA: TGTGCCAGCAGCTCGTTATTAGACACTGAAGCTTTCTTT; J: TRBJ1-1; D: -; V: TRBV5-4; size: -
CDR3: CASSAPREITEAFF; DNA: TGTGCCAGCAGTGCGCCTCGGGAGATCACTGAAGCTTTCTTT; J: TRBJ1-1; D: -; V: TRBV28; size: -
CDR3: CASSIFFGDRGYGNTIYF; DNA: TGTGCCAGTAGTATTTTTTTCGGGGACAGAGGATATGGAAACACCATATATTTT; J: TRBJ1-3; D: TRBD1; V: TRBV19; size: once
CDR3: CASSLGRGVFSTDTQYF; DNA: TGCGCCAGCAGCTTGGGTCGAGGTGTTTTTAGTACAGATACGCAGTATTTT; J: TRBJ2-3; D: -; V: TRBV5-1; size: -
CDR3: CASSPKSYEQYF; DNA: TGTGCCAGCAGCCCGAAGAGCTACGAGCAGTACTTC; J: TRBJ2-7; D: -; V: TRBV6-5; size: many
CDR3: CSVVGGNTEAFF; DNA: TGCAGCGTAGTGGGGGGGAACACTGAAGCTTTCTTT; J: TRBJ1-1; D: -; V: TRBV29-1; size: -
CDR3: CASSSGGPAFF; DNA: TGTGCCAGCAGCTCCGGCGGGCCGGCTTTCTTT; J: TRBJ1-1; D: -; V: TRBV7-9; size: few
CDR3: CASSPAGEGQNIQYF; DNA: TGTGCCAGCAGCCCCGCGGGCGAGGGTCAAAACATTCAGTACTTC; J: TRBJ2-4; D: -; V: TRBV6-5; size: once
CDR3: CASSLERWYEQYF; DNA: TGTGCCAGCAGCTTAGAACGCTGGTACGAGCAGTACTTC; J: TRBJ2-7; D: -; V: TRBV7-2; size: -
CDR3: CASSPWRAEQYF; DNA: TGTGCCAGCAGTCCTTGGAGGGCCGAGCAGTACTTC; J: TRBJ2-7; D: -; V: TRBV5-6; size: -
CDR3: CASSSRTSGSFWNTGELFF; DNA: TGTGCCAGCAGCTCGAGGACTAGCGGGAGTTTTTGGAACACCGGGGAGCTGTTTTTT; J: TRBJ2-2; D: TRBD2; V: TRBV7-8; size: -
CDR3: CASSYTHRGQHEKLFF; DNA: TGTGCCAGCAGTTACACTCACAGGGGCCAACATGAAAAACTGTTTTTT; J: TRBJ1-4; D: TRBD1; V: TRBV6-5; size: -
CDR3: CASSRGERYGYTF; DNA: TGTGCCAGCAGTCGGGGGGAGCGCTATGGCTACACCTTC; J: TRBJ1-2; D: -; V: TRBV6-4; size: -
CDR3: CASSPSNFHYGYTF; DNA: TGTGCCAGCTCACCAAGCAACTTTCATTATGGCTACACCTTC; J: TRBJ1-2; D: -; V: TRBV18; size: -
CDR3: CASTYRDNGSPLHF; DNA: TGTGCCAGTACCTACCGGGACAACGGCTCACCCCTCCACTTT; J: TRBJ1-6; D: -; V: TRBV19; size: -
CDR3: CAWDRAYGYTF; DNA: TGTGCCTGGGACAGGGCCTATGGCTACACCTTC; J: TRBJ1-2; D: TRBD1; V: TRBV30; size: few
CDR3: CSSPAGGQNTEAFF; DNA: TGCAGTTCACCCGCCGGGGGGCAAAACACTGAAGCTTTCTTT; J: TRBJ1-1; D: -; V: TRBV29-1; size: -
CDR3: CSAQGAEPTYEQYF; DNA: TGCAGCGCCCAGGGGGCTGAACCTACCTACGAGCAGTACTTC; J: TRBJ2-7; D: TRBD1; V: TRBV29-1; size: -
CDR3: CASSPLQGATNEKLFF; DNA: TGTGCCAGCAGCCCGTTACAGGGCGCGACTAATGAAAAACTGTTTTTT; J: TRBJ1-4; D: -; V: TRBV7-8; size: -
CDR3: CASSPTSEPGARNSPLHF; DNA: TGTGCCAGCTCACCAACCTCCGAACCAGGGGCGCGGAATTCACCCCTCCACTTT; J: TRBJ1-6; D: -; V: TRBV18; size: -
CDR3: CASSLDRAGVNTEAFF; DNA: TGTGCCAGCAGCTTAGACAGGGCGGGAGTGAACACTGAAGCTTTCTTT; J: TRBJ1-1; D: -; V: TRBV7-6; size: -
CDR3: CASSYTDRMNTEAFF; DNA: TGTGCCAGCAGTTATACGGACAGAATGAACACTGAAGCTTTCTTT; J: TRBJ1-1; D: -; V: TRBV28; size: -
CDR3: CASSFQGGTNEKLFF; DNA: TGTGCCAGCAGTTTCCAGGGGGGCACTAATGAAAAACTGTTTTTT; J: TRBJ1-4; D: TRBD1; V: TRBV28; size: few
CDR3: CASSPSTGDNEQFF; DNA: TGTGCCAGCTCACCCTCGACAGGGGACAATGAGCAGTTCTTC; J: TRBJ2-1; D: TRBD1; V: TRBV18; size: once
CDR3: CASSAQETQYF; DNA: TGTGCCAGCAGCGCGCAAGAGACCCAGTACTTC; J: TRBJ2-5; D: -; V: TRBV7-9; size: -
CDR3: CASSSRGGLIGPDTQYF; DNA: TGTGCCAGCAGCTCCCGAGGAGGCTTAATCGGCCCAGATACGCAGTATTTT; J: TRBJ2-3; D: -; V: TRBV9; size: -
CDR3: CASSSRDRGFSGELFF; DNA: TGTGCCAGCAGCAGCCGGGACAGGGGTTTTTCCGGGGAGCTGTTTTTT; J: TRBJ2-2; D: -; V: TRBV21-1; size: -
CDR3: CASSATTGDRRTYEQYF; DNA: TGTGCCAGCAGCGCCACCACCGGGGACAGGCGAACCTACGAGCAGTACTTC; J: TRBJ2-7; D: TRBD1; V: TRBV2; size: once